This TCR beta chain was retrieved from a study of T cells in narcolepsy. The table came from immunoSEQ multiplex PCR; TCRdb's copy has only in-frame clones and leaves some out. The sample gives around 24,000 clones, over 65% of which show up once; roughly 0.98% is in the top ten. This clone was seen a handful of times. Looked up from germline, CDR1 is GTSNPN and CDR2 is SVGIG (reference sequence). The CDR3 is 14 amino acids. V gave up 4 bases and J gave up 6 bases, with 18 bases separating them. Sequencing input: memory (CD45RA-) CD4+ T cells from blood. V gene TRBV30 combines with J gene TRBJ1-2; D is uncertain. This TCR was recovered from a human donor in good health. CDR3 region: CAWNPGWGGNGYTF. CDR3 nucleotide sequence: TGTGCCTGGAATCCCGGGTGGGGAGGCAATGGCTACACCTTC.